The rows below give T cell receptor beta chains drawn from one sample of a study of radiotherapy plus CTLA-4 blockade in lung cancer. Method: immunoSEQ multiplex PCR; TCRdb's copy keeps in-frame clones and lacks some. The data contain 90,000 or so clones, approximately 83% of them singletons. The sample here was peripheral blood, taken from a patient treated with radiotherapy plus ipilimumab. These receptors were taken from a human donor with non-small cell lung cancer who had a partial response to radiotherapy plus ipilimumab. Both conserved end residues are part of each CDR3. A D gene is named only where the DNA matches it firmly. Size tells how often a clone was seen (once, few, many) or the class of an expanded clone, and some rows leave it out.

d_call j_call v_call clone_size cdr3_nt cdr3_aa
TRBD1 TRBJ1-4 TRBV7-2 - TGTGCCAGCAGCTTACGAGGGGGCCAGGCCAGTGAAAAACTGTTTTTT CASSLRGGQASEKLFF
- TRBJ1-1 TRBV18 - TGTGCCAGCTCACTTGCTACAGGAGCCGAGAACACTGAAGCTTTCTTT CASSLATGAENTEAFF
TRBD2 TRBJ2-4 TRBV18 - TGTGCCAGCTCACCACCCGGGACTACCAAAAACATTCAGTACTTC CASSPPGTTKNIQYF
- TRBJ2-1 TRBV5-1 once TGCGCCAGCAGCTTGGGCCAGTCTCCGTACAATGAGCAGTTCTTC CASSLGQSPYNEQFF
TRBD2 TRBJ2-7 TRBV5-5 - TGTGCCAGCAGCCACACTAGCGGACTTAGCTCCTACGAGCAGTACTTC CASSHTSGLSSYEQYF
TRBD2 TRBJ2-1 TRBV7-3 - TGTGCCAGCAGTAGGACTAGCGGGAGTTTGGGTGAGCAGTTCTTC CASSRTSGSLGEQFF
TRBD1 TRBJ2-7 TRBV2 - TGTGCCAGCGACCGGGACAGGACCTACGAGCAGTACTTC CASDRDRTYEQYF
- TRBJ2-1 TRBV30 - TGTGCCTGGAGCATAGACTGGAATAGGCTGTATGAGCAGTTCTTC CAWSIDWNRLYEQFF
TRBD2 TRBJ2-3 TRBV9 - TGTGCCAGCAGCAGAGGGTCCCCTAGCGGGAGAGGGGATACGCAGTATTTT CASSRGSPSGRGDTQYF
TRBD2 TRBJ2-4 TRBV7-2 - TGTGCCAGCAGCTTAGCCTCTTGGCGGGAGGGGGCCAAAAACATTCAGTACTTC CASSLASWREGAKNIQYF
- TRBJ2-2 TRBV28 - TGTGCCAGCATCGATCTCAGGGCCACCGGGGAGCTGTTTTTT CASIDLRATGELFF
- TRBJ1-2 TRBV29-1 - TGCAGCGTTCCACAGGGTTCTGGCTACACCTTC CSVPQGSGYTF
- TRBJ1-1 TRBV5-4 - TGTGCCAGCAGCTCGTCCCCATACCGGACAGTGAACACTGAAGCTTTCTTT CASSSSPYRTVNTEAFF
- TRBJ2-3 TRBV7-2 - TGTGCCAGCAACCCCTCGTACTATGGATCAGATACGCAGTATTTT CASNPSYYGSDTQYF
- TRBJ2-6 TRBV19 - TGTGCCAGTAGTATAGTTCAGTACTCTGGGGCCAACGTCCTGACTTTC CASSIVQYSGANVLTF
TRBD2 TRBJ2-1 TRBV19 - TGTGCCAGTAGTATATTAGCGGGAGGAGGCTACAATGAGCAGTTCTTC CASSILAGGGYNEQFF
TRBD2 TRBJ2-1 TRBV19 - TGTGCCAGTACCATAATCGGGGGGAATGAGCAGTTCTTC CASTIIGGNEQFF
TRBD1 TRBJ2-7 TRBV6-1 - TGTGCCATCACCTTAGGACAGGGCTACGAGCAGTACTTC CAITLGQGYEQYF
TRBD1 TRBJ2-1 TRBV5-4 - TGTGCCAGCAGCGTGGGGACAGGGCTATACAATGAGCAGTTCTTC CASSVGTGLYNEQFF
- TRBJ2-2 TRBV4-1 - TGCGCCAGCAGCTACCGGGACAAAACTCTCGGGGAGCTGTTTTTT CASSYRDKTLGELFF
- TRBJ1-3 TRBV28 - TGTGCCAGCAGTTTTACAGCCTCTGGAAACACCATATATTTT CASSFTASGNTIYF
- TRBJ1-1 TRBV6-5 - TGTGCCAGCTCCCCTCGTATTGGCAATACGGCTTTCTTT CASSPRIGNTAFF
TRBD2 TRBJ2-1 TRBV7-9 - TGTGCCAGCAGCTCGCGTGTGAGCGGGAGGTTAAATGAGCAGTTCTTC CASSSRVSGRLNEQFF
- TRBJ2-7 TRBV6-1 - TGTGCCAGCAGTCTACGGGACACCTACGAGCAGTACTTC CASSLRDTYEQYF
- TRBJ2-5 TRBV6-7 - TGTGCCAGCAGTTACTCTCATCCGGAAGAGACCCAGTACTTC CASSYSHPEETQYF
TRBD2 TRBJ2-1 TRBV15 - TGTGCCACCAGCAGAGATCCCCCGGGTAGCGGGAGAGGGAATGAGCAGTTCTTC CATSRDPPGSGRGNEQFF
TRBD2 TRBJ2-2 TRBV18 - TGTGCCAGCTCACCAGGGCTAGCGGGGAACACCGGGGAGCTGTTTTTT CASSPGLAGNTGELFF
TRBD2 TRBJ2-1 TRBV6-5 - TGTGCCAGCAGTTACGAATGGGACTATTTCAATGAGCAGTTCTTC CASSYEWDYFNEQFF
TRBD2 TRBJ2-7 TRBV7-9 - TGTGCCAGCAGCATTTTACCGGGACTAGCGGTATCGGGGTACGAGCAGTACTTC CASSILPGLAVSGYEQYF
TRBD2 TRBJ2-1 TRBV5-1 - TGCGCCAGCAGCTTGTCCGGGACTAGCGGGAGGGCTTCCCATGAGCAGTTCTTC CASSLSGTSGRASHEQFF
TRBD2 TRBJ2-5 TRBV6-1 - TGTGCCAGCAGAAAAGAGGGACTAGCAGAAGAGACCCAGTACTTC CASRKEGLAEETQYF
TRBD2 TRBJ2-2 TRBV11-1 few TGTGCCAGCAGCTTAAGGCCTAGCGGGTTCACCGGGGAGCTGTTTTTT CASSLRPSGFTGELFF
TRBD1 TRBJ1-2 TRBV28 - TGTGCCAGCATAGGGACAGTCGCTCTACCCTATGGCTACACCTTC CASIGTVALPYGYTF
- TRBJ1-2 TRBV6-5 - TGTGCCACTCTCCAGGGTAATGCTGGCTACACCTTC CATLQGNAGYTF
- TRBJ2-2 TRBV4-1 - TGCGCCAGCAGCCAAGCAGGGCCTATAGGGACCGGGGAGCTGTTTTTT CASSQAGPIGTGELFF
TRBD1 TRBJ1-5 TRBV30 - TGTGCCTGGAGTGTACAGGGGCTTCAGCCCCAGCATTTT CAWSVQGLQPQHF
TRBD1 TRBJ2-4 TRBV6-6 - TGTGCCAGCAGTCCCGGATGGGGACAGGGTATGAACATTCAGTACTTC CASSPGWGQGMNIQYF
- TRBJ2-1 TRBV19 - TGTGCCATCGTCCTACTCTTTTCCTCCTACAATGAGCAGTTCTTC CAIVLLFSSYNEQFF
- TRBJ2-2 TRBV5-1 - TGCGCCAGCAGCTTGGACGGGAGGAACACCGGGGAGCTGTTTTTT CASSLDGRNTGELFF
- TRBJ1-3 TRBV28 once TGTGCCAGCAGTACTCGCCAAGCCGGTCTGAGCTCTGGAAACACCATATATTTT CASSTRQAGLSSGNTIYF
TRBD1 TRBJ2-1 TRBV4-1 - TGCGCCAGCAGCCTATCGTCTTGGACAGGGGCAGGAGAGCAGTTCTTC CASSLSSWTGAGEQFF
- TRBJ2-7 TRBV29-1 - TGCAGCGTTCAAGGGGAGTCCTACGAGCAGTACTTC CSVQGESYEQYF
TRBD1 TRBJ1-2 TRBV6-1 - TGTGCCAGCAGGCCGGGACAGGGAGGCTATGGCTACACCTTC CASRPGQGGYGYTF
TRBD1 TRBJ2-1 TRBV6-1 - TGTGCCAGCAAACGGGACAGGGGCAATGAGCAGTTCTTC CASKRDRGNEQFF
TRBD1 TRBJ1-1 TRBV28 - TGTGCCAGCAGCCCTGACAGGGCGGAAGCTTTCTTT CASSPDRAEAFF
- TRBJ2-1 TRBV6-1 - TGTGCCAGCAGTGAAGGAAGGGGGTCCTACAATGAGCAGTTCTTC CASSEGRGSYNEQFF
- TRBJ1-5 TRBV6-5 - TGTGCCAGCAGCGGACAGCGCTATAGCAATCAGCCCCAGCATTTT CASSGQRYSNQPQHF
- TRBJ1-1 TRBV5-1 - TGCGCCAGCAGCTCTGGTGGCCAGGGCACTGAGGCTTTCTTT CASSSGGQGTEAFF